This TCR beta chain derives from a study of cytomegalovirus exposure and HLA in healthy donors. Study in general: Caucasian-associated ancestry cluster membership applied to about 80% of some 400 genotyped donors.

CDR3 length equals 15 residues. The ends were cut back, 6 bases at V and 1 base at J, with 13 bases in the middle. Germline V gene sequence: CDR1 MGHRA, CDR2 YSYEKL. PCR was performed using 60 Vbeta and 13 Jbeta primers. Sequenced by immunoSEQ multiplex PCR; TCRdb stores in-frame clones only, minus some. This sample yields about 190,000 clones, of which under 85% are seen a single time; around 1.7% belongs to the top ten. Whereas donors were nominally healthy upon sampling, unrecorded immune exposures were probable. The study, taken as a whole, reports: Later analysis associated a missense DCLRE1C variant with TCR beta V- and J-gene trimming.

As for this clone: No antigen is known for it.

What was sequenced was PBMCs. The chain carries TRBV4-1 and TRBJ2-1, with a tentative D call TRBD2 (6 bases). The sequence derives from a middle-aged man in good health and CMV-seronegative. The CDR3 loop reads CASRSGLASYNEQFF. The DNA of the CDR3 is TGCGCCAGCAGATCAGGGCTAGCGTCCTACAATGAGCAGTTCTTC.